The T cell receptor beta chain described here comes from a study of blood T cell repertoires in COVID-19. Background on the study: The United States, Italy and Spain were the sources of the acute and convalescent COVID-19 samples. The analysed material was cDNA or gDNA that came from T cells, B-cell-depleted T cells, or PBMCs.

As processed by the authors: Using reference gene primer amplification, nucleated cell counts were estimated. Sequencing used immunoSEQ multiplex PCR; TCRdb keeps in-frame clones, though not all of them. The D gene and trimming were derived from the DNA, and the V and J assignments and clone size from that table. The sample lists about 140,000 clones; about 86% were seen once. The germline gives CDR1 SNHLY, CDR2 FYNNEI. This CDR3 is built from 14 residues. V was shortened by 5 bases and J by 0 bases, with 10 bases between the two germline ends. The sample consisted of peripheral blood. This chain uses TRBV2 with TRBJ1-2; D remains ambiguous. The sequence came from a human donor in a cohort sampled during active COVID-19. The CDR3 reads CASSTDNSNYGYTF. The CDR3 DNA reads as TGTGCCAGCAGTACAGATAATTCTAACTATGGCTACACCTTC.